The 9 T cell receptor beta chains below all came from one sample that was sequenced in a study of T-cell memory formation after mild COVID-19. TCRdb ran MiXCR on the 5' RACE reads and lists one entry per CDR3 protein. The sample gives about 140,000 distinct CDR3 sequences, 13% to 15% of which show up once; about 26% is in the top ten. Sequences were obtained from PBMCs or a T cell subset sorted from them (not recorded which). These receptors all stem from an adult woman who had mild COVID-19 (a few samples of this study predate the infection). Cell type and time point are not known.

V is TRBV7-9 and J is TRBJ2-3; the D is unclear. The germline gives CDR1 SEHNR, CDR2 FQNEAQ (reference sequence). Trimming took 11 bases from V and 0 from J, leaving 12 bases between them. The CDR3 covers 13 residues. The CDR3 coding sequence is TGTGCCGCCTCACCTGCTAGCACAGATACGCAGTATTTT. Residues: CAASPASTDTQYF.

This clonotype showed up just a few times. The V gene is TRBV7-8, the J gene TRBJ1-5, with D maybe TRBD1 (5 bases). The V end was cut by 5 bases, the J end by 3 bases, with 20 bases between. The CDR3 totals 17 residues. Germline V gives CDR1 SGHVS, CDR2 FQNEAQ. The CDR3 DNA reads TGTGCCAGCAGCGCAAGCCGGGACCCTAGGTCCAATCAGCCCCAGCATTTT. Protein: CASSASRDPRSNQPQHF.

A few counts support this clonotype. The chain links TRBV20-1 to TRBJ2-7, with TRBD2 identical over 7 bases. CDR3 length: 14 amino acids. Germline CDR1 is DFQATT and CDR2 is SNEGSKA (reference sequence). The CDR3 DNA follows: TGCAGCTACGCTGTGAGCGGGACCGGGGAAGAGCAGTACTTC. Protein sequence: CSYAVSGTGEEQYF.

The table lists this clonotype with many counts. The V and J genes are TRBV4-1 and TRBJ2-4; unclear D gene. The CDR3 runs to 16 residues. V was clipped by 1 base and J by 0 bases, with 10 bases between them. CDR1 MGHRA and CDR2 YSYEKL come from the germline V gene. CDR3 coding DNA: TGCGCCAGCAGCCAAGTACCTATCTCAGCCAAAAACATTCAGTACTTC. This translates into CASSQVPISAKNIQYF.

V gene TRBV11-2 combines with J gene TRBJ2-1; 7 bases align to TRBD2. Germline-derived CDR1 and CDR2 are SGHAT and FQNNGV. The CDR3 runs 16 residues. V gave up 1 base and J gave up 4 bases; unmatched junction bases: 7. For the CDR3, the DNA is TGTGCCAGCAGCTTAGTTGGCGGGAGCCGATACAATGAGCAGTTCTTC. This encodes CASSLVGGSRYNEQFF.

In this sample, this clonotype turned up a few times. CDR3 sequence: CSARVFGAGGSYEQYF. CDR3 DNA sequence: TGCAGTGCTAGGGTTTTCGGAGCGGGAGGGTCCTACGAGCAGTACTTC. The J gene is TRBJ2-7, the V gene TRBV20-1; 10 bases map to TRBD2. The CDR3 runs to 16 residues. Germline V gives CDR1 DFQATT, CDR2 SNEGSKA (reference sequence). The V and J ends lost 3 bases and 1 base, in that order; junction bases with no gene match: 9.

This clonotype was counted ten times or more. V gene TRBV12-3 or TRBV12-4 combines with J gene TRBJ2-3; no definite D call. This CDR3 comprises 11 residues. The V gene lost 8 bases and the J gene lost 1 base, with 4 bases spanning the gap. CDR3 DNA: TGTGCCAGCTCCCGCACAGATACGCAGTATTTT. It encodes CASSRTDTQYF.

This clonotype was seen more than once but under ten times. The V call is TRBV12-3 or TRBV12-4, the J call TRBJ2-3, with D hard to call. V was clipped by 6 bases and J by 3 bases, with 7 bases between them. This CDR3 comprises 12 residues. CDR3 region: CASRRSTDTQYF. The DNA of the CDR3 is TGTGCCAGCAGACGTAGTACAGATACGCAGTATTTT.

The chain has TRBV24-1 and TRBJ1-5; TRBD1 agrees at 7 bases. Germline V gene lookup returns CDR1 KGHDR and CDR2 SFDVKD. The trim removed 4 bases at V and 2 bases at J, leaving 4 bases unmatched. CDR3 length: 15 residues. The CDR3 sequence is CATSDRGDGNQPQHF. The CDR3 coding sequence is TGTGCCACCAGTGACAGGGGGGACGGCAATCAGCCCCAGCATTTT.